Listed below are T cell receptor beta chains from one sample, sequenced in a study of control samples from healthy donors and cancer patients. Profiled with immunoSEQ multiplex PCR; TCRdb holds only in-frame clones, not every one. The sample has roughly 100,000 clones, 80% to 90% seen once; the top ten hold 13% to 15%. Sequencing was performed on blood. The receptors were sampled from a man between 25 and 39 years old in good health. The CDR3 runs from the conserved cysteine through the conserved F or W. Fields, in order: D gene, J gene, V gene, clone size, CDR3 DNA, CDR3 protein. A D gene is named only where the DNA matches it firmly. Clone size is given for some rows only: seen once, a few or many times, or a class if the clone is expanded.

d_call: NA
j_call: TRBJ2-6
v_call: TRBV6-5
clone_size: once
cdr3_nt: TGTGCCAGCAGTCCGGTTGCGAGTGGGGCCAACGTCCTGACTTTC
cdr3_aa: CASSPVASGANVLTF

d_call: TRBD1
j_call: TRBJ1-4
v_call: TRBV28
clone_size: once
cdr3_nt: TGTGCCAGCAGGCCCACCCTCGCCCCCCGGGACAGGGGCGAGAAACTGTTTTTT
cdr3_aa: CASRPTLAPRDRGEKLFF

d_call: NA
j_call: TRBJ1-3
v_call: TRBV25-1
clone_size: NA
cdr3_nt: TGTGCCAGCAGTGATGAAAGGGCTGGAAACACCATATATTTT
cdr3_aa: CASSDERAGNTIYF

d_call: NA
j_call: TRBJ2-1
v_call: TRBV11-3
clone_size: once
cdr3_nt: TGTGCCAGCAGCGCTGGGTATATCTCCTACAATGAGCAGTTCTTC
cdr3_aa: CASSAGYISYNEQFF

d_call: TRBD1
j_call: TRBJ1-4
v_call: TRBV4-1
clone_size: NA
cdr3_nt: TGCGCCAGCAGCCAAGATGACAGGGTTCCGGAAAAACTGTTTTTT
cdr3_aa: CASSQDDRVPEKLFF

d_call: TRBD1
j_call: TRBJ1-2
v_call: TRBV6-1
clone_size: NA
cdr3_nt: TGTGCCAGCAGTGAAACAACAGGGGGCGGCGGCTATGGCTACACCTTC
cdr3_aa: CASSETTGGGGYGYTF

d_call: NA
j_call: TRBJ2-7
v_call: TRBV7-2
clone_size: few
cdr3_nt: TGTGCCAGCAGCTTATATGGGTACGAGCAGTACTTC
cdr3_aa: CASSLYGYEQYF

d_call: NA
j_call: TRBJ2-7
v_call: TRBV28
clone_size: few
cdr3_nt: TGTGCCAGCAGTTCCCTCTACGAGCAGTACTTC
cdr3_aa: CASSSLYEQYF

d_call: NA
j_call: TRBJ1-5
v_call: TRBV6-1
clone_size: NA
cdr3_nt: TGTGCCAGCAGTGGAAGGGGCCTCACCGGGAGCAATCAGCCCCAGCATTTT
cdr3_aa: CASSGRGLTGSNQPQHF

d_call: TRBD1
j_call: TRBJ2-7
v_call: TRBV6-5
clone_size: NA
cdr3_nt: TGTGCCAGCAGTTACTCTTACCGACAGGGGGGCTACGAGCAGTACTTC
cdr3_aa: CASSYSYRQGGYEQYF

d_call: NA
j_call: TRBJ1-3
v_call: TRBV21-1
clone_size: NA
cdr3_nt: TGTGCCAGCAGCAAAGTATCGGGACAGGAATCTGGAAACACCATATATTTT
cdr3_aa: CASSKVSGQESGNTIYF

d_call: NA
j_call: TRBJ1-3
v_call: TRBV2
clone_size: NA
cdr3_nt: TGTGCCAGCAGTGAAAGCGGGGTCTCTGGAAACACCATATATTTT
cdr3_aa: CASSESGVSGNTIYF

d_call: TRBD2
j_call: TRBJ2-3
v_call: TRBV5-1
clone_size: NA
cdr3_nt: TGCGCCAGCAGCTCCGGGACTAGCGGGAGGGGTGGCACAGATACGCAGTATTTT
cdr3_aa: CASSSGTSGRGGTDTQYF

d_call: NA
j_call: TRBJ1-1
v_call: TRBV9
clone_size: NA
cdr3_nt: TGTGCCAGCAGCGTAGGGGGCGGAGGGAACACTGAAGCTTTCTTT
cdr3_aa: CASSVGGGGNTEAFF

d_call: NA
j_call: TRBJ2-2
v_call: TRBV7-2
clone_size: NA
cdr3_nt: TGTGCCAGCAGCTTAAGAGGGTCCGGGGAGCTGTTTTTT
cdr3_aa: CASSLRGSGELFF

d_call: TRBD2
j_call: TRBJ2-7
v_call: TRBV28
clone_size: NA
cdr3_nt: TGTGCCAGCAGTTGGTCACTAGCGGGAGTACGGGAGCAGTACTTC
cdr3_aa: CASSWSLAGVREQYF

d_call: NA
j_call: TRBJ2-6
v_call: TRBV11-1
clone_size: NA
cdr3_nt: TGTGCCAGCAGCTTAGATTCGGCTGGGGCCAACGTCCTGACTTTC
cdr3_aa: CASSLDSAGANVLTF

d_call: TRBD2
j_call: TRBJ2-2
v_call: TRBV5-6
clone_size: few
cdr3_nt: TGTGCCAGCAGGTCCGGGACAGAGGCTAGCGGGACCCCAACCGGGGAGCTGTTTTTT
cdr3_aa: CASRSGTEASGTPTGELFF

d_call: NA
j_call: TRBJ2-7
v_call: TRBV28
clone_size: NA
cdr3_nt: TGTGTGTCTGAAGGGTCCTACGAGCAGTACTTC
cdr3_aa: CVSEGSYEQYF

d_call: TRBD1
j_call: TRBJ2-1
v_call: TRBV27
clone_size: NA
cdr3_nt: TGTGCCAGCAGTCATGGACAGGACAATGAGCAGTTCTTC
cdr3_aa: CASSHGQDNEQFF

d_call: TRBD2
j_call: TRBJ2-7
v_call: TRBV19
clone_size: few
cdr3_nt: TGTGCCAGTAGTACCGGGACTAGCGGGAGTTCCTACGAGCAGTACTTC
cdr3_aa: CASSTGTSGSSYEQYF

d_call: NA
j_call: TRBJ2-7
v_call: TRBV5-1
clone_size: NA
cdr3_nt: TGCGCCAGCAGCTTAGGGACTTTCTACGAGCAGTACTTC
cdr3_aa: CASSLGTFYEQYF

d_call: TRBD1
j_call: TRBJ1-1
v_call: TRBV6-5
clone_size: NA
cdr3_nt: TGTGCCAGCAGTCCACAGGGGGGGTACACTGAAGCTTTCTTT
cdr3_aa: CASSPQGGYTEAFF

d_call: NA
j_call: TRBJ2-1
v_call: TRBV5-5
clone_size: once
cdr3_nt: TGTGCCAGCAGTTTAGGGTCCCTGTCCTACAATGAGCAGTTCTTC
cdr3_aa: CASSLGSLSYNEQFF

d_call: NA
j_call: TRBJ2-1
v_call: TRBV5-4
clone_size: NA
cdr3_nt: TGTGCCAGCAGCGTTTCAGGGAACAATGAGCAGTTCTTC
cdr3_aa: CASSVSGNNEQFF

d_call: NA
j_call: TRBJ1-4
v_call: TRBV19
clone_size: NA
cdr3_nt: TGTGCCAGCCACCGGGCAGGGTGGAATGAAAAACTGTTTTTT
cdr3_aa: CASHRAGWNEKLFF

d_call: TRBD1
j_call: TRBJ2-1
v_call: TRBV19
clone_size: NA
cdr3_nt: TGTGCCAGTAGTAGCCGGGACAGAGCTAGCTCCTACAATGAGCAGTTCTTC
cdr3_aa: CASSSRDRASSYNEQFF

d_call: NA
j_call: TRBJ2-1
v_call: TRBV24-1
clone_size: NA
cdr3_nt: TGTGCCACCAGTGTGACCAACAATGAGCAGTTCTTC
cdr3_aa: CATSVTNNEQFF

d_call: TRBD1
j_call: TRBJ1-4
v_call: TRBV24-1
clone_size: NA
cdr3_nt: TGTGCCACCAGTGACACAGGGGCTACTAATGAAAAACTGTTTTTT
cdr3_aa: CATSDTGATNEKLFF

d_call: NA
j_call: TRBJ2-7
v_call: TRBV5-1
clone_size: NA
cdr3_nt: TGCGCCAGCAGCCTGACAGGAGGCTACGAGCAGTACTTC
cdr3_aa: CASSLTGGYEQYF

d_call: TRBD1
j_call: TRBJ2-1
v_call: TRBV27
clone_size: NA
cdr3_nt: TGTGCCAGCAGTATACAGGGGCAAGCCTACAATGAGCAGTTCTTC
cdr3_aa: CASSIQGQAYNEQFF

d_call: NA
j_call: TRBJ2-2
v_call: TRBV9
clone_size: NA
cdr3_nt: TGTTCCCACCTGGTAGTCGGGGAGCTGTTTTTT
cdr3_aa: CSHLVVGELFF

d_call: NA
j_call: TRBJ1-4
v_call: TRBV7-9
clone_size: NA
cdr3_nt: TGTGCCAGCAGCCCTGGGGTGGCAGGGGTAAATGAAAAACTGTTTTTT
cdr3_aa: CASSPGVAGVNEKLFF

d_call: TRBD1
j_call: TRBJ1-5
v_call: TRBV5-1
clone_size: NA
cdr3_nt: TGCGCCAGCAGCCTCGGGACAGAGCATCAGCCCCAGCATTTT
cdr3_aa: CASSLGTEHQPQHF

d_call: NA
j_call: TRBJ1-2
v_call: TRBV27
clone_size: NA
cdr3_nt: TGTGCCAGCAGTTTTTTGGGCGGCGTCGACTATGGCTACACCTTC
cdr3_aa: CASSFLGGVDYGYTF

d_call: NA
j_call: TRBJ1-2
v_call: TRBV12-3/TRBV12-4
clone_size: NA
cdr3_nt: TGTGCCAGCAGTGCGCAGAACTATGGCTACACCTTC
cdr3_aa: CASSAQNYGYTF

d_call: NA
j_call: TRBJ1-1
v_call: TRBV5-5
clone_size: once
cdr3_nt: TGTGCCAGCAGCTTGGCGTCTGACACTGAAGCTTTCTTT
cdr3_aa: CASSLASDTEAFF

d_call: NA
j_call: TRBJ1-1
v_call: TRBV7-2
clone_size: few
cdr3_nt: TGTGCCAGCAGCTTCACTACAATGCGGGGCACTGAAGCTTTCTTT
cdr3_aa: CASSFTTMRGTEAFF

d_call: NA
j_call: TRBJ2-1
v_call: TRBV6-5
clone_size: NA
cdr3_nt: TGTGCCAGCCAGGGTCTCTTCACGGACAATGAGCAGTTCTTC
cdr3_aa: CASQGLFTDNEQFF

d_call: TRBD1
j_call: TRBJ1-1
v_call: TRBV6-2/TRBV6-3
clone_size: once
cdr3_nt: TGTGCCAGCAGTTACGAGACAGGGACTGAAGCTTTCTTT
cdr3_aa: CASSYETGTEAFF

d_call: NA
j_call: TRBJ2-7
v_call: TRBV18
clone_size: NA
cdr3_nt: TGTGCCAGCTCACCAAGGAGGGAACTACCCTACGAGCAGTACTTC
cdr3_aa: CASSPRRELPYEQYF

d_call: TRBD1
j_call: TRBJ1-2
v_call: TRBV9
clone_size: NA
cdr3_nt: TGTGCCAGCAGAAACGGACAGGGGAACTATGGCTACACCTTC
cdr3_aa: CASRNGQGNYGYTF

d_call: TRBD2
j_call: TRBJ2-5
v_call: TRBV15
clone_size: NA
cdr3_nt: TGTGCCACCAGCAGAGAGGGGACTAGCGGGACCCGGGAGACCCAGTACTTC
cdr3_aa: CATSREGTSGTRETQYF

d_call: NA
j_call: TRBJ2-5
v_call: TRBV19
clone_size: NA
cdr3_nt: TGTGCCAGTAGTATTGTGGACAGACAATTCCAAGAGACCCAGTACTTC
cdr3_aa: CASSIVDRQFQETQYF

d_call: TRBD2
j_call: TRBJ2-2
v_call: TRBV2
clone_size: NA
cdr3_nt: TGTGCCAGCAGCTTCACTAGCGGGGTGACCGGGGAGCTGTTTTTT
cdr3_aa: CASSFTSGVTGELFF

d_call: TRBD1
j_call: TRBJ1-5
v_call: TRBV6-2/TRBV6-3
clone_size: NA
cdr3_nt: TGTGCCAGCAGCTGGGGACAGGAAAATCAGCCCCAGCATTTT
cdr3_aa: CASSWGQENQPQHF

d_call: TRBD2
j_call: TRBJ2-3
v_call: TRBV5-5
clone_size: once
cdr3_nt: TGTGCCAGCAGCTTGGGACTAGCGGAAATCACAGATACGCAGTATTTT
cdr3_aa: CASSLGLAEITDTQYF

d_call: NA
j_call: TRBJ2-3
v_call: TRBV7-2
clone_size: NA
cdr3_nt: TGTGCCAGCAGCTTTACGGGAGCCACAGATACGCAGTATTTT
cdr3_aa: CASSFTGATDTQYF